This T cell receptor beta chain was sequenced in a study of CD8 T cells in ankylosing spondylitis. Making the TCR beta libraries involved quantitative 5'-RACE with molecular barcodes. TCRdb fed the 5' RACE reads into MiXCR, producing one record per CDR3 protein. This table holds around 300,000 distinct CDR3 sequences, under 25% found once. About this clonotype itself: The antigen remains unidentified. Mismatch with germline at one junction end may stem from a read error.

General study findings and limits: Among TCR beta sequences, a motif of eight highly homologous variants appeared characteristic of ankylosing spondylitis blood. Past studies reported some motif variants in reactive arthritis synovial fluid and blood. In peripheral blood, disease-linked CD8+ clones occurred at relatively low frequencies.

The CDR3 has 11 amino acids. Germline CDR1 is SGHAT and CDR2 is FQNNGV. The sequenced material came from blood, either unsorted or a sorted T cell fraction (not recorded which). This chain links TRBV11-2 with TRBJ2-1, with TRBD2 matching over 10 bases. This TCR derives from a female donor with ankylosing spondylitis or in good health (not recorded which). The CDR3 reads CASSLGGLAVF. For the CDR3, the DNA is TGTGCCAGCAGCCTGGGTGGACTAGCGGTCTTC.